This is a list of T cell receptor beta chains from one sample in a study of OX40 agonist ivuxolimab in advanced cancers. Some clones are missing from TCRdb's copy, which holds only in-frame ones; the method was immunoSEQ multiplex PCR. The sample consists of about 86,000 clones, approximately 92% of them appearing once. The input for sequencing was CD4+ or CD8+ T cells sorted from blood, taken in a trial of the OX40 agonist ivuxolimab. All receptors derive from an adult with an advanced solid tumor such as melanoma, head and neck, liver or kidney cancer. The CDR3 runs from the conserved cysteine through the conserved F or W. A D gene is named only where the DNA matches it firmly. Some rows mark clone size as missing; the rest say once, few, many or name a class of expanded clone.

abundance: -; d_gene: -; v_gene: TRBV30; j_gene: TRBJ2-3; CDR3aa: CAWSAFADPSADTQYF; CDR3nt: TGTGCCTGGAGTGCCTTTGCCGATCCCTCGGCAGATACGCAGTATTTT
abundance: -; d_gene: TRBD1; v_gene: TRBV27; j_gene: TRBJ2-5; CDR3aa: CASSLFLDRGLGSQGTQYF; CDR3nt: TGTGCCAGCAGTTTATTCCTGGACAGGGGGCTCGGTTCCCAAGGGACCCAGTACTTC
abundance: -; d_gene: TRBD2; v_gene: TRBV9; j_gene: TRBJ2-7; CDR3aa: CASSERGEGEQYF; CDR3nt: TGTGCCAGCAGCGAACGGGGGGAGGGGGAGCAGTACTTC
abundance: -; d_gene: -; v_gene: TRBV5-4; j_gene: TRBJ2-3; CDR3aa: CASSLGGVSTDTQYF; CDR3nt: TGTGCCAGCAGCTTGGGCGGGGTTAGCACAGATACGCAGTATTTT
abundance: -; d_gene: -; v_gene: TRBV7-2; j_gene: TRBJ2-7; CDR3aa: CASSLAEGYEQYF; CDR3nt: TGTGCCAGCAGCTTAGCGGAGGGCTACGAGCAGTACTTC
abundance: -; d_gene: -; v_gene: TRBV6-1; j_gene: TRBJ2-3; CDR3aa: CASSIADNTDTQYF; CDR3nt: TGTGCCAGCAGCATAGCGGATAACACAGATACGCAGTATTTT
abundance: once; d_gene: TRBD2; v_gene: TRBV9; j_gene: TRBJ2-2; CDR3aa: CASSVGGLVVRTGELFF; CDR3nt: TGTGCCAGCAGCGTAGGGGGACTAGTGGTGAGGACCGGGGAGCTGTTTTTT
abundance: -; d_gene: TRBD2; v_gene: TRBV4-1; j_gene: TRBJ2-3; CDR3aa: CASSLGGTSGPITDTQYF; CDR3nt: TGCGCCAGCAGCCTTGGGGGGACTAGCGGGCCGATCACAGATACGCAGTATTTT
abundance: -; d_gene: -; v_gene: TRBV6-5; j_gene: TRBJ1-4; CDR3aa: CASSFTALSEKLFF; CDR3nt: TGTGCCAGCAGTTTCACGGCCCTTAGTGAAAAACTGTTTTTT
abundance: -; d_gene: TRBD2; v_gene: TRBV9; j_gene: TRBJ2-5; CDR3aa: CASSVFLAGAQETQYF; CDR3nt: TGTGCCAGCAGCGTATTTCTAGCGGGGGCCCAAGAGACCCAGTACTTC